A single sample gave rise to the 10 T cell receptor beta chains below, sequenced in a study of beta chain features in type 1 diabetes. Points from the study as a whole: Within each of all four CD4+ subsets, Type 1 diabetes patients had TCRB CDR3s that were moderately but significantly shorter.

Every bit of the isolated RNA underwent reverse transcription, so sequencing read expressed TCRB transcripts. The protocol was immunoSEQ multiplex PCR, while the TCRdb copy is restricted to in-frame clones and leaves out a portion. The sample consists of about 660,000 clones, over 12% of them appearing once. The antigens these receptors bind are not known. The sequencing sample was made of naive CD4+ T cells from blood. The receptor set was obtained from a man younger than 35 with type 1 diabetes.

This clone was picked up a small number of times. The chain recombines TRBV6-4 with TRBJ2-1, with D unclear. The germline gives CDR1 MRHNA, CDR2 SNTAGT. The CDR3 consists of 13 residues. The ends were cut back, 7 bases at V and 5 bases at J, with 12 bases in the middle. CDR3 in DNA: TGTGCCAGCACAGACCCTCTACACAATGAGCAGTTCTTC. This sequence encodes CASTDPLHNEQFF.

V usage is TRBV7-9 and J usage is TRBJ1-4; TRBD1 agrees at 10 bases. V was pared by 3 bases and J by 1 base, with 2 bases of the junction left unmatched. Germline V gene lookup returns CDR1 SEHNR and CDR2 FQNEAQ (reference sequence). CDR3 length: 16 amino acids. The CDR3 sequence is CASSLGTGVTNEKLFF. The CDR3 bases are TGTGCCAGCAGCTTGGGGACAGGGGTAACTAATGAAAAACTGTTTTTT.

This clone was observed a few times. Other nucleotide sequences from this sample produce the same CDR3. The CDR3 nucleotides read TGTGCCTGGAGCACGACAGGTGGCACTGAAGCTTTCTTT. This codes for CAWSTTGGTEAFF. The genes are TRBV30 and TRBJ1-1, with D perhaps matching TRBD1 (6 bases). Germline CDR1 is GTSNPN and CDR2 is SVGIG (reference sequence). V lost 3 bases and J lost 4, with 12 bases in between. The CDR3 is made up of 13 amino acids.

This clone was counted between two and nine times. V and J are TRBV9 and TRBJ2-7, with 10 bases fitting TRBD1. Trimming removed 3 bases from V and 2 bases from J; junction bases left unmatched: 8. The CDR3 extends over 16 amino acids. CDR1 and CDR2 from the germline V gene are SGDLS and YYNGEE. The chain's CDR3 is CASSAWDRGQTYEQYF. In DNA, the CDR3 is TGTGCCAGCAGCGCATGGGACAGGGGTCAGACCTACGAGCAGTACTTC. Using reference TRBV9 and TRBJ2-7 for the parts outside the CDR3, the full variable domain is DSGVTQTPKHLITATGQRVTLRCSPRSGDLSVYWYQQSLDQGLQFLIQYYNGEERAKGNILERFSAQQFPDLHSELNLSSLELGDSALYFCASSAWDRGQTYEQYFGPGTRLTVT.

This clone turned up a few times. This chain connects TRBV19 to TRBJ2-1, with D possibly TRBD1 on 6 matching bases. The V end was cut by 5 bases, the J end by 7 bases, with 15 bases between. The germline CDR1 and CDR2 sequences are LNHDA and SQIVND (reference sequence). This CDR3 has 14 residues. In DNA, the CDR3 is TGTGCCAGTAGTTCTGGGACACTGGGGAATGAGCAGTTCTTC. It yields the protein CASSSGTLGNEQFF.

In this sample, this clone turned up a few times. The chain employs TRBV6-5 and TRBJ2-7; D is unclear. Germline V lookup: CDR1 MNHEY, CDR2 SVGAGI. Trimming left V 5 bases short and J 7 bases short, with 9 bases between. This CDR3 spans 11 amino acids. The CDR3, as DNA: TGTGCCAGCAGTACAACCAGGGAGCAGTACTTC. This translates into CASSTTREQYF.

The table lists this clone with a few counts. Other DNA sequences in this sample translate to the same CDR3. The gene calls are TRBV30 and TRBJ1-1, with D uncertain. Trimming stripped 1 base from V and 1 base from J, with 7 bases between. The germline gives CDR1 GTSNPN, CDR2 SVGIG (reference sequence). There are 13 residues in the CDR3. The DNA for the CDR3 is TGTGCCTGGAGTGGACGGGGGAACACTGAAGCTTTCTTT. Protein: CAWSGRGNTEAFF.

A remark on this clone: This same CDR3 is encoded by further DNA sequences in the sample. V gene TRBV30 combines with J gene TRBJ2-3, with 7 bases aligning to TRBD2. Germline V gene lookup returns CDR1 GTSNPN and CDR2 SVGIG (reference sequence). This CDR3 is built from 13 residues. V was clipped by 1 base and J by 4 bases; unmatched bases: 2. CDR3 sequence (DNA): TGTGCCTGGAGTGGGGCGGGGGCAGATACGCAGTATTTT. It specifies CAWSGAGADTQYF. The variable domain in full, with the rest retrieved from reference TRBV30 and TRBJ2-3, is SQTIHQWPATLVQPVGSPLSLECTVEGTSNPNLYWYRQAAGRGLQLLFYSVGIGQISSEVPQNLSASRPQDRQFILSSKKLLLSDSGFYLCAWSGAGADTQYFGPGTRLTVL.

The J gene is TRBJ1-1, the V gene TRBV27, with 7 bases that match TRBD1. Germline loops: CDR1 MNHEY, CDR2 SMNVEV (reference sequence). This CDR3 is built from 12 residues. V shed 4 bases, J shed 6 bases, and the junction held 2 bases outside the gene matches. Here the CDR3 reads CASSSTGAEAFF. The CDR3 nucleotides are TGTGCCAGCAGTTCCACAGGGGCTGAAGCTTTCTTT.

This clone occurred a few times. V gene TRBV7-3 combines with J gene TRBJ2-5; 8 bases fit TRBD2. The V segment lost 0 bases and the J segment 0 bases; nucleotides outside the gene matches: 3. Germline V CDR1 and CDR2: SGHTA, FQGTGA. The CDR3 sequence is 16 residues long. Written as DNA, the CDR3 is TGTGCCAGCAGCTTAACTAGCGGGACTTACCAAGAGACCCAGTACTTC. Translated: CASSLTSGTYQETQYF.